The 26 T cell receptor beta chains in this list originate from one sample, sequenced in a study of blood T cell repertoires in COVID-19. Profiled with immunoSEQ multiplex PCR; TCRdb holds only in-frame clones, not every one. The repertoire holds more than 300,000 clones, with about nine tenths as singletons. Input material: PBMCs or T cells enriched from blood (not recorded which). These receptors were obtained from a woman younger than 35 who had recovered from COVID-19.

The rearrangement uses TRBV19 and TRBJ2-1, with 9 bases aligning to TRBD2. Unmatched junction bases numbered 9, after V lost 6 bases and J lost 6 bases. The germline CDR1 and CDR2 sequences are LNHDA and SQIVND (reference sequence). The CDR3 has 15 residues. The CDR3 sequence: CASRQGSGSPNEQFF. The CDR3 nucleotides are TGTGCCAGTAGGCAGGGTAGCGGGAGTCCCAATGAGCAGTTCTTC.

The CDR3 loop is CASSGGTVEQYF. The DNA of the CDR3 is TGCGCCAGCAGCGGGGGGACAGTCGAGCAGTACTTC. This chain links TRBV5-1 with TRBJ2-7; D may be TRBD1 (7 bases). Germline CDR1 is SGHRS and CDR2 is YFSETQ. The CDR3 is 12 amino acids. V lost 4 bases and J lost 6, with 11 bases in between.

J is TRBJ2-7 and V is TRBV28; 7 bases agree with TRBD1. The length of the CDR3 is 14 residues. Germline loops: CDR1 MDHEN, CDR2 SYDVKM. V lost 4 bases, J lost 7 bases, and 10 bases stayed unmatched. CDR3 DNA: TGTGCCAGCAGTTCCCCGACAGGGTACGGGGAGCAGTACTTC. It translates to CASSSPTGYGEQYF.

The chain employs TRBV28 and TRBJ2-1; 11 bases are a match to TRBD2. Germline V gene data show CDR1 as MDHEN and CDR2 as SYDVKM. The CDR3 runs 15 residues. The V and J ends lost 8 bases and 2 bases, in that order; junction bases with no gene match: 5. The CDR3 bases are TGTGCCAGCTGGAGGGGACTAGCGGCCTACAATGAGCAGTTCTTC. Its translation: CASWRGLAAYNEQFF.

This clone was detected a few times. The chain uses TRBV5-1 and TRBJ1-1; D not resolved. Germline V gives CDR1 SGHRS, CDR2 YFSETQ. Trimming took off 0 bases at V and 2 bases at J, with 11 bases between the two ends. This CDR3 has 15 residues. CDR3 DNA sequence: TGCGCCAGCAGCTTGGTCGTTGGCCCTAACACTGAAGCTTTCTTT. Translating it yields CASSLVVGPNTEAFF.

The CDR3 nucleotides are TGTGCCACTATAGGACTTAAGGAGGGGCGGCGTATGGGGTACACCTTC. Its protein is CATIGLKEGRRMGYTF. The chain carries TRBV2 and TRBJ1-2, with TRBD1 as a possible D gene (5 bases). The germline CDR1 and CDR2 sequences are SNHLY and FYNNEI. Trimming stripped 10 bases from V and 11 bases from J, with 32 bases between. The CDR3 loop spans 16 amino acids.

V is TRBV23-1 and J is TRBJ2-1; 8 bases line up with TRBD1. TRBV23-1 is classed as an ORF, of uncertain function. CDR3 length: 15 amino acids. Trimming took 7 bases from V and 12 from J; bases not matched to a gene: 17. The CDR3 loop reads CASTTGTGRSLGQFF. For the CDR3, the DNA is TGCGCCAGCACCACCGGGACAGGTCGCTCCCTTGGGCAGTTCTTC.

This chain uses TRBV7-8 with TRBJ1-1, with D possibly matching TRBD1 (6 bases). Germline assignment: CDR1 SGHVS and CDR2 FQNEAQ. The CDR3 has 15 residues. V lost 5 bases, J lost 3 bases, and 16 bases lay in between. The DNA of the CDR3 is TGTGCCAGCAGCCCCCACAGGGATAGGGACACTGAAGCTTTCTTT. This gives the protein CASSPHRDRDTEAFF.

This clone was counted between two and nine times. The chain employs TRBV10-3 and TRBJ1-2; a possible D gene is TRBD1 (5 bases). The germline V gene encodes CDR1 ENHRY and CDR2 SYGVKD. CDR3 size: 13 residues. V was cut by 5 bases and J by 6 bases, with 13 bases left in between. CDR3: CAISLGGGNGYTF. As DNA, the CDR3 is TGTGCCATCAGTTTGGGCGGGGGGAATGGCTACACCTTC.

The V and J genes are TRBV7-9 and TRBJ2-7; TRBD2 agrees at 16 bases. CDR1 and CDR2 from the germline V gene are SEHNR and FQNEAQ (reference sequence). The CDR3 is 18 residues long. Trimming cost V 3 bases and J 3 bases; bases outside gene matches: 8. The CDR3 loop is CASSLPSGLAGGSYEQYF. CDR3 coding DNA: TGTGCCAGCAGCTTGCCCTCGGGACTAGCGGGGGGGAGCTACGAGCAGTACTTC.

This chain joins TRBV6-5 and TRBJ1-1; tentative D call: TRBD1 (5 bases). The CDR3 length is 14 residues. Germline CDR1 is MNHEY and CDR2 is SVGAGI. V shed 6 bases and J shed 4 bases, with 15 bases lying between them. The CDR3 coding sequence is TGTGCCAGCAGGCCGAGGGGCGGGATCACTGAAGCTTTCTTT. Protein product: CASRPRGGITEAFF.

This clone was detected only a few times. This rearrangement joins TRBV6-5 to TRBJ1-2, with 10 bases lining up with TRBD1. The J segment lost 4 bases and the V segment lost 6 bases, leaving 5 bases of the junction unmatched. Germline values: CDR1 MNHEY, CDR2 SVGAGI. The CDR3 runs 14 residues. The CDR3 DNA sequence: TGTGCCAGCAGCCCGACAGGGGGCGGCTATGGCTACACCTTC. Its translation is CASSPTGGGYGYTF.

This chain links TRBV30 with TRBJ1-2; 7 bases line up with TRBD1. J gave up 2 bases and V 3 bases, and 12 bases lay outside the gene matches. CDR3 length: 16 residues. CDR1 GTSNPN and CDR2 SVGIG come from the germline V gene (reference sequence). CDR3 sequence (DNA): TGTGCCTGGAGCAACCAGGGACAGAGAGACAACTATGGCTACACCTTC. Amino acids: CAWSNQGQRDNYGYTF.

This clone came up once. The chain carries TRBV5-1 and TRBJ2-7; 7 bases fit TRBD1. V lost 3 bases to trimming and J lost 3 bases; unmatched junction nucleotides: 15. From germline, CDR1 is SGHRS and CDR2 YFSETQ. This CDR3 contains 17 residues. CDR3 sequence: CASSYIRRQGGFYEQYF. CDR3 nucleotides: TGCGCCAGCAGCTATATTAGGAGACAGGGTGGTTTCTACGAGCAGTACTTC.

The chain combines TRBV14 with TRBJ1-2, with D hard to call. Germline V lookup: CDR1 SGHDN, CDR2 FVKESK. V lost 10 bases and J lost 2, with 14 bases in between. CDR3 size: 13 residues. CDR3 protein: CATRPWRNYGYTF. In DNA, the CDR3 is TGTGCCACAAGACCCTGGCGGAACTATGGCTACACCTTC.

Concerning this clone: Different DNA sequences within this sample yield the same CDR3. This sequence joins TRBV19 and TRBJ1-4; no clear D gene. Trimming stripped 3 bases from V and 3 bases from J, with 8 bases between. The CDR3 runs to 14 residues. Germline values: CDR1 LNHDA, CDR2 SQIVND (reference sequence). CDR3 in amino acids: CASSITGSNEKLFF. The CDR3 nucleotides are TGTGCCAGTAGTATCACGGGATCTAATGAAAAACTGTTTTTT.

The rearrangement uses TRBV15 and TRBJ1-5, with a weak D call TRBD1 (5 bases). Trimming cost V 2 bases and J 3 bases, with 11 bases left between them. Germline V gene sequence: CDR1 LNHNV, CDR2 YYDKDF (reference sequence). The CDR3 loop spans 15 amino acids. The CDR3 bases are TGTGCCACCAGCAGATCTCAGGGTTACAATCAGCCCCAGCATTTT. This encodes CATSRSQGYNQPQHF. The entire variable domain, with the rest obtained from reference TRBV15 and TRBJ1-5, is as follows: DAMVIQNPRYQVTQFGKPVTLSCSQTLNHNVMYWYQQKSSQAPKLLFHYYDKDFNNEADTPDNFQSRRPNTSFCFLDIRSPGLGDTAMYLCATSRSQGYNQPQHFGDGTRLSIL.

The chain couples TRBV5-1 to TRBJ1-6; 8 bases are a match to TRBD1. This CDR3 spans 15 amino acids. CDR1 and CDR2 (germline): SGHRS, YFSETQ. J lost 7 bases, V lost 4 bases, and 7 bases had no gene match. The CDR3 loop is CASSGGQGGNSPLHF. CDR3 DNA: TGCGCCAGCAGCGGAGGACAGGGAGGGAATTCACCCCTCCACTTT.

V gene TRBV29-1 combines with J gene TRBJ1-1; TRBD1 aligns across 7 bases. The CDR3 sequence is 13 residues long. J lost 4 bases, V lost 6 bases, and 8 bases had no gene match. CDR1 and CDR2 from the germline V gene are SQVTM and ANQGSEA. The CDR3 sequence is CSVPDRDGTEAFF. The CDR3 bases are TGCAGCGTCCCTGACAGGGACGGCACTGAAGCTTTCTTT.

This clone was picked up a small number of times. Written as DNA, the CDR3 is TGTGCCAGCAGCGTTGACTTCACAGAGACCCAGTACTTC. Its protein product is CASSVDFTETQYF. The chain joins TRBV9 to TRBJ2-5, with D uncertain. The CDR3 runs 13 residues. Between the trimmed V and J ends, which lost 2 bases and 4 bases, there was a span of 9 bases. Germline values: CDR1 SGDLS, CDR2 YYNGEE. Variable domain in full (rest from reference TRBV9 and TRBJ2-5): DSGVTQTPKHLITATGQRVTLRCSPRSGDLSVYWYQQSLDQGLQFLIQYYNGEERAKGNILERFSAQQFPDLHSELNLSSLELGDSALYFCASSVDFTETQYFGPGTRLLVL.

The chain recombines TRBV6-6 with TRBJ1-2; 10 bases match TRBD1. The CDR3 totals 14 residues. The V gene end was trimmed by 5 bases and the J gene end by 5 bases; junction bases not matched to a gene: 5. Germline V gene lookup returns CDR1 MNHNY and CDR2 SVGAGI (reference sequence). The CDR3 DNA sequence: TGTGCCAGCAGTAGCCGGGACAGGGGTTATGGCTACACCTTC. Protein sequence: CASSSRDRGYGYTF.

The gene calls are TRBV6-1 and TRBJ1-6; 11 bases fit TRBD1. Unmatched junction bases numbered 12, after V lost 3 bases and J lost 11 bases. This CDR3 spans 17 amino acids. Germline lookup yields CDR1 MNHNS and CDR2 SASEGT. CDR3 loop: CASSEILGTGGSAPLHF. In DNA form, the CDR3 reads TGTGCCAGCAGTGAGATATTAGGGACAGGGGGAAGTGCACCCCTCCACTTT.

V usage is TRBV28 and J usage is TRBJ1-4; the match to TRBD1 covers 8 bases. Germline CDR1 reads MDHEN; CDR2 reads SYDVKM. V shed 7 bases, J shed 7 bases, and the junction held 8 bases outside the gene matches. There are 14 residues in the CDR3. CDR3 in DNA: TGTGCCAGCACCAGGCAGGGGGCTGGTGAAAAACTGTTTTTT. Residues: CASTRQGAGEKLFF.

In its sample, this clone was seen once. The chain couples TRBV4-1 to TRBJ2-3; D is undetermined. The CDR3 extends over 17 amino acids. Between the trimmed V and J ends, which lost 3 bases and 0 bases, there was a span of 16 bases. Looked up from germline, CDR1 is MGHRA and CDR2 is YSYEKL. The CDR3 sequence: CASSQGPSVYSTDTQYF. In nucleotides, the CDR3 is TGCGCCAGCAGCCAGGGTCCGAGCGTTTATAGCACAGATACGCAGTATTTT.

The chain is built from TRBV7-6 and TRBJ2-3, with 7 bases identical to TRBD2. The germline V gene encodes CDR1 SGHVS and CDR2 FNYEAQ. J was trimmed by 6 bases and V by 5 bases; bases with no gene match: 11. The CDR3 spans 15 residues. CDR3 in DNA: TGTGCCAGCAGCCGACGGCGGGAGTGGGGGGATACGCAGTATTTT. It specifies CASSRRREWGDTQYF.

V is TRBV6-5 and J is TRBJ1-1; TRBD1 agrees at 7 bases. This CDR3 spans 14 amino acids. V was pared by 11 bases and J by 0 bases, with 9 bases of the junction left unmatched. Germline V CDR1 and CDR2: MNHEY, SVGAGI. The CDR3 DNA is TGTGCCTCCTTGACAGGGCCCATGAACACTGAAGCTTTCTTT. It specifies CASLTGPMNTEAFF.